This TCR beta chain was profiled in a study of blood T cell repertoires in COVID-19. Allocation to cohorts depended on clinical history reported by the participants. Germline CDR1 is MNHEY and CDR2 is SMNVEV (reference sequence). This CDR3 is built from 15 residues. V lost 3 bases, J lost 3 bases, and 11 bases lay in between. Authors' processing steps: Estimated nucleated cell counts came from reference gene primer amplification. Profiling relied on immunoSEQ multiplex PCR, and the TCRdb table lists in-frame clones only, not all of them. That table supplies the V and J calls and clone size; D and trimming were determined from the DNA. The data hold 300,000 or so clones, with nearly 90% observed a single time.

The material sequenced was PBMCs or T cells enriched from blood (not recorded which). The clonotype was recovered from a young woman who had recovered from COVID-19. The chain uses TRBV27 and TRBJ2-2; possibly TRBD1 for D (6 bases). The CDR3 region is CASSLYRVDTGELFF. The CDR3 DNA reads as TGTGCCAGCAGTTTGTACAGGGTAGACACCGGGGAGCTGTTTTTT.